Below are 22 T cell receptor beta chains sequenced from a single sample in a study of blood T cell repertoires in COVID-19. Sequenced by immunoSEQ multiplex PCR; TCRdb stores in-frame clones only, minus some. The sample yields 80,000 to 95,000 clones, 81% seen once. Sequenced material: peripheral blood. Every receptor here comes from an elderly man with active or convalescent COVID-19.

This clone was detected only a few times. The chain employs TRBV3-1 (or the pseudogene TRBV3-2) and TRBJ1-2, with D tentatively TRBD1 (5 bases). The CDR3 runs 15 residues. V was pared by 0 bases and J by 4 bases, with 12 bases between. The germline V gene encodes CDR1 LGHDT and CDR2 YNNKEL (reference sequence). The CDR3 DNA is TGTGCCAGCAGCCAAGATCGGGAGGGGTTCTATGGCTACACCTTC. Protein sequence: CASSQDREGFYGYTF.

This clone was seen more than once but under ten times. CDR3 nucleotides: TGTGCCTGGAGTGTAAGGGGAAATCAGCCCCAGCATTTT. Its protein product is CAWSVRGNQPQHF. The chain links TRBV30 to TRBJ1-5; TRBD1 might be the D (5 bases). CDR1 and CDR2 (germline): GTSNPN, SVGIG (reference sequence). V shed 0 bases and J shed 4 bases, with 7 bases lying between them. There are 13 residues in the CDR3.

The V and J genes are TRBV13 and TRBJ2-7; TRBD1 aligns across 10 bases. The CDR3 consists of 15 residues. Trimming at V came to 4 bases and at J to 0 bases, leaving 3 bases not matched to a gene. CDR1 and CDR2 (germline): PRHDT, FYEKMQ (reference sequence). In DNA form, the CDR3 reads TGTGCCAGCAGCTCTGGGACAGGGGTCTCCTACGAGCAGTACTTC. Protein: CASSSGTGVSYEQYF.

This chain joins TRBV7-2 and TRBJ1-5; a weak D match, TRBD1 (5 bases). The V gene's germline CDR1 is SGHTA and CDR2 FQGNSA. The CDR3 sequence is 17 residues long. V lost 5 bases and J lost 0, with 17 bases in between. The CDR3 coding sequence is TGTGCCAGCAGCCTAAAGTCTGGGGGGGATAGCAATCAGCCCCAGCATTTT. Its translation is CASSLKSGGDSNQPQHF.

The J gene is TRBJ2-7, the V gene TRBV18, with 7 bases fitting TRBD1. The germline V gene has CDR1 KGHSH and CDR2 LQKENI. V gave up 0 bases and J gave up 2 bases; unmatched junction bases: 4. This CDR3 has 15 residues. The CDR3 here is CASSPPSGQTYEQYF. DNA of the CDR3: TGTGCCAGCTCACCACCGTCGGGACAGACCTACGAGCAGTACTTC.

The chain carries TRBV20-1 and TRBJ1-2; no clear D. The CDR3 runs to 11 residues. Germline CDR1 DFQATT, CDR2 SNEGSKA (reference sequence). Trimming removed 5 bases at V and 4 bases at J, with 8 bases between. DNA for the CDR3: TGCAGTGCTCCGATGGCCTATGGCTACACCTTC. Amino acid sequence: CSAPMAYGYTF.

The chain is built from TRBV10-2 and TRBJ1-4; tentative D call: TRBD1 (5 bases). Germline V lookup: CDR1 WSHSY, CDR2 SAAADI. The CDR3 has 12 residues. Trimming removed 4 bases at V and 11 bases at J, with 11 bases between. This CDR3 is CASSVQGGKLFF. In DNA form, the CDR3 reads TGCGCCAGCAGTGTTCAGGGCGGCAAACTGTTTTTT.

The chain carries TRBV6-5 and TRBJ2-7; 7 bases fit TRBD1. The CDR3 contains 15 residues. V was clipped by 5 bases and J by 1 base; unmatched bases: 8. Germline CDR1 reads MNHEY; CDR2 reads SVGAGI. The CDR3 nucleotides are TGTGCCAGCAGTACCGGGACAGACGAATCCTACGAGCAGTACTTC. Its protein is CASSTGTDESYEQYF.

The chain is built from TRBV19 and TRBJ2-3; D may be TRBD1 (5 bases). CDR3 length: 16 residues. V lost 5 bases and J 6 bases, leaving 21 bases between the germline ends. CDR1 is LNHDA and CDR2 is SQIVND in the germline V gene (reference sequence). CDR3: CASSPQGRAAGDTQYF. The CDR3 DNA sequence: TGTGCCAGTAGTCCGCAGGGCAGGGCCGCCGGGGATACGCAGTATTTT.

The chain uses TRBV6-6 and TRBJ2-7, with TRBD2 matching over 12 bases. CDR3 length: 15 residues. After removal of 6 bases from V and 7 bases from J, the junction contained 10 bases not matched to a gene. Looked up from germline, CDR1 is MNHNY and CDR2 is SVGAGI (reference sequence). The CDR3: CASSWTSGNYEEQYF. The CDR3 coding sequence is TGTGCCAGCAGCTGGACTAGCGGGAACTACGAGGAGCAGTACTTC.

The J gene is TRBJ1-2, the V gene TRBV7-8, with TRBD1 identical over 7 bases. The CDR3 runs 12 residues. J was trimmed by 7 bases and V by 5 bases; bases with no gene match: 4. CDR1 SGHVS and CDR2 FQNEAQ come from the germline V gene. In DNA, the CDR3 is TGTGCCAGCAGCGGCGGGACAGCTGGCTACACCTTC. It translates to CASSGGTAGYTF. The complete variable domain, with remaining parts taken from reference TRBV7-8 and TRBJ1-2, reads GAGVSQSPRYKVAKRGQDVALRCDPISGHVSLFWYQQALGQGPEFLTYFQNEAQLDKSGLPSDRFFAERPEGSVSTLKIQRTQQEDSAVYLCASSGGTAGYTFGSGTRLTVV.

The chain couples TRBV6-6 to TRBJ1-1, with TRBD1 as a possible D gene (6 bases). The germline V gene has CDR1 MNHNY and CDR2 SVGAGI (reference sequence). The V and J ends lost 0 bases and 3 bases respectively, with 11 bases between them. The CDR3 is made up of 15 amino acids. The CDR3 sequence is CASSYSGGGYTEAFF. CDR3 DNA sequence: TGTGCCAGCAGTTACTCGGGCGGGGGCTACACTGAAGCTTTCTTT.

This clone appeared once. V gene TRBV9 combines with J gene TRBJ1-1, with TRBD1 identical over 7 bases. Germline CDR1 SGDLS, CDR2 YYNGEE. The CDR3 loop spans 13 amino acids. J lost 5 bases, V lost 0 bases, and 1 base had no gene match. The CDR3 sequence is CASSVGRGTEAFF. The CDR3 DNA sequence: TGTGCCAGCAGCGTAGGCAGGGGGACTGAAGCTTTCTTT.

The chain has TRBV4-3 and TRBJ2-3; TRBD1 agrees at 10 bases. This CDR3 has 18 residues. The germline CDR1 and CDR2 sequences are LGHNA and YSLEER. Losses at the gene ends were 3 bases for V and 1 base for J; bases not matched to a gene: 10. Here the CDR3 reads CASSQRRGQGFGTDTQYF. The CDR3 nucleotides are TGCGCCAGCAGCCAGAGAAGGGGACAGGGGTTTGGCACAGATACGCAGTATTTT.

V usage is TRBV9 and J usage is TRBJ2-3, with 8 nucleotides matching TRBD1. CDR1 SGDLS and CDR2 YYNGEE come from the germline V gene. The V and J ends lost 3 bases and 5 bases, in that order; junction bases with no gene match: 23. The CDR3 covers 20 residues. The CDR3 nucleotides read TGTGCCAGCAGCGCCAGACCCGGGACAGGTACCTTGGTTGGGGGAGATACGCAGTATTTT. It is translated as CASSARPGTGTLVGGDTQYF.

The chain is built from TRBV19 and TRBJ2-5; 8 nucleotides line up with TRBD2. This CDR3 has 17 residues. V shed 4 bases and J 4 bases; nucleotides not matched to a gene: 14. Per the germline V gene, CDR1 is LNHDA and CDR2 is SQIVND (reference sequence). CDR3 protein: CASSTDSLLAVGETQYF. The DNA for the CDR3 is TGTGCCAGTAGTACCGACAGCCTACTAGCGGTGGGAGAGACCCAGTACTTC.

The chain recombines TRBV7-9 with TRBJ2-1, with TRBD2 identical over 9 bases. The CDR3 runs 15 residues. CDR1 and CDR2 (germline): SEHNR, FQNEAQ (reference sequence). V lost 2 bases to trimming and J lost 3 bases; unmatched junction nucleotides: 2. The CDR3 nucleotides read TGTGCCAGCAGCTTAAGTAGCGGGGGCTACAATGAGCAGTTCTTC. The encoded protein is CASSLSSGGYNEQFF.

This chain connects TRBV2 to TRBJ2-1, with 9 positions matching TRBD2. The CDR3 is 15 residues long. Germline trimming cut 3 bases from V and 9 bases from J; bases unmatched to any gene: 9. CDR1 is SNHLY, CDR2 FYNNEI, per germline. The CDR3, as DNA: TGTGCCAGCAGTGAGGGACTAGCAAGTCAGGGTGAGCAGTTCTTC. The encoded protein is CASSEGLASQGEQFF.

In its sample, this clone was seen a few times. V and J are TRBV4-1 and TRBJ2-1; D may be TRBD1 (7 bases). Trimming pared 6 bases from V and 10 bases from J, leaving 10 bases between. The CDR3 sequence is 11 residues long. Per germline, CDR1 MGHRA and CDR2 YSYEKL. CDR3 nucleotide sequence: TGCGCCAGCAGTCAGGGGGGAGAGCAGTTCTTC. Protein sequence: CASSQGGEQFF.

The V and J genes are TRBV27 and TRBJ2-2; the match to TRBD1 covers 7 bases. The junction had 9 bases not matched to a gene; V was cut back by 5 bases and J by 6 bases. The CDR3 is 15 amino acids. The germline V gene encodes CDR1 MNHEY and CDR2 SMNVEV (reference sequence). DNA for the CDR3: TGTGCCAGCAGTCCGAACCGACAGGGCCCCGGGGAGCTGTTTTTT. Protein product: CASSPNRQGPGELFF.

With regard to this clone: Other DNA sequences from this sample encode an identical CDR3 as well. This chain joins TRBV5-6 and TRBJ2-7; 8 positions match TRBD1. Trimming at V came to 0 bases and at J to 4 bases, leaving 3 bases not matched to a gene. The CDR3 length is 14 residues. Per the germline V gene, CDR1 is SGHDT and CDR2 is YYEEEE. The CDR3 DNA reads TGTGCCAGCAGCTTGGGGCAGGGGGCATACGAGCAGTACTTC. Amino acids: CASSLGQGAYEQYF. Supplemented by reference TRBV5-6 and TRBJ2-7, the full variable domain reads DAGVTQSPTHLIKTRGQQVTLRCSPKSGHDTVSWYQQALGQGPQFIFQYYEEEERQRGNFPDRFSGHQFPNYSSELNVNALLLGDSALYLCASSLGQGAYEQYFGPGTRLTVT.

This clone was recorded once. The chain's CDR3 is CASSETSGVAGNNEQFF. In DNA form, the CDR3 reads TGTGCCAGCAGTGAGACTAGCGGGGTGGCTGGAAACAATGAGCAGTTCTTC. The chain combines TRBV6-1 with TRBJ2-1, with 11 bases fitting TRBD2. This CDR3 is built from 17 residues. CDR1 and CDR2 from the germline V gene are MNHNS and SASEGT. Germline trimming cut 3 bases from V and 5 bases from J; bases unmatched to any gene: 9.